The text below deals with one TCR beta chain. Two negative PCRs, clearance, or symptom resolution had been documented for recovered Cohort 3 donors. The CDR3 extends over 16 amino acids. Germline values: CDR1 MRHNA, CDR2 SNTAGT. The V end lost 0 bases, the J end lost 10 bases, and 16 bases lay between the germline ends. The data were obtained in a study of blood T cell repertoires in COVID-19. Overall study: From T cells, B-cell-depleted T cells, or PBMCs came the material, which was cDNA or gDNA.

Clones were sequenced by immunoSEQ multiplex PCR, and TCRdb holds only the in-frame ones, with some missing. The table has fewer than 350,000 clones, roughly 85% seen once. This chain uses TRBV6-4 with TRBJ1-6, with TRBD1 as a possible D gene (6 bases). The TCR originated in a man aged 25-45 years who had recovered from COVID-19. Input material: PBMCs or T cells enriched from blood (not recorded which). The CDR3 DNA reads TGTGCCAGCAGTGACTCCGCAGGGGTGATTCAATCACCCCTCCACTTT. This sequence encodes CASSDSAGVIQSPLHF.